This TCR beta chain was recovered during a study of T-cell memory formation after mild COVID-19. Study background: The two donors had largely donor-specific TCR clusters.

The CDR3 runs to 16 residues. The germline V gene encodes CDR1 LNHDA and CDR2 SQIVND (reference sequence). Between the trimmed V and J ends, which lost 1 base and 0 bases, there was a span of 12 bases. Study results and limitations: The second-wave clones peaking on day 37 were not confirmed as SARS-CoV-2-specific. Clones that contracted from day 15 to 85 had balanced CD4/CD8; later expanders were CD4+ biased. Shrinking CD4+ clones were chiefly CM and EM; CD8+ ones were chiefly EMRA.

TCRdb re-called the 5' RACE reads through MiXCR, storing one row per CDR3 protein. The sample includes approximately 150,000 distinct CDR3 sequences, 13% to 15% of them seen just once. Remarks on this clonotype: Its antigen is not identified.

This chain links TRBV19 with TRBJ1-1; D is unclear. The sequence derives from an adult woman who had mild COVID-19 (a few samples of this study predate the infection). Cell type and time point are not known. Material: PBMCs or a T cell subset sorted from them (not recorded which). CDR3 sequence reads: CASSIVPQGMNTEAFF. The CDR3 nucleotides are TGTGCCAGTAGTATAGTTCCCCAAGGGATGAACACTGAAGCTTTCTTT.